What follows are 22 T cell receptor beta chains derived from one specimen sequenced in a study of blood T cell repertoires in COVID-19. Repertoires were generated with immunoSEQ multiplex PCR, while TCRdb's copy carries only in-frame clones and drops some. In the table there are roughly 200,000 clones, about 86% of which are singletons. What was sequenced was peripheral blood. The receptors shown here come from a man aged 18-30 years with active or convalescent COVID-19.

The genes are TRBV10-1 and TRBJ2-1; 12 bases fit TRBD2. V shed 6 bases, J shed 7 bases, and the junction held 19 bases outside the gene matches. Germline V lookup: CDR1 WNHNN, CDR2 SYGVQD (reference sequence). The CDR3 sequence is 19 residues long. The CDR3 nucleotides are TGCGCCAGCAGCCCAGAGTCGGGACTAGCGGGCCGAACGGGGAATGAGCAGTTCTTC. The encoded protein is CASSPESGLAGRTGNEQFF.

This clone has only one observation. V usage is TRBV3-1 (or the pseudogene TRBV3-2) and J usage is TRBJ1-1, with 10 bases identical to TRBD1. The CDR3 extends over 16 amino acids. V was pared by 5 bases and J by 0 bases, with 6 bases of the junction left unmatched. Germline lookup yields CDR1 LGHDT and CDR2 YNNKEL (reference sequence). CDR3 in DNA: TGTGCCAGCAGCACCCCGGGGACAGGGGTGAACACTGAAGCTTTCTTT. It encodes CASSTPGTGVNTEAFF.

The CDR3 coding sequence is TGCGCCAGCACCTGGGGGACAGCGAGCTCTGGAAACACCATATATTTT. Translated, it gives CASTWGTASSGNTIYF. The chain uses TRBV10-2 and TRBJ1-3, with 7 bases fitting TRBD1. CDR1 and CDR2 from the germline V gene are WSHSY and SAAADI. The CDR3 length is 16 residues. J gave up 0 bases and V 7 bases, and 9 bases lay outside the gene matches.

Here the CDR3 DNA reads TGTGCCACCAGTGAGCCGACCGGGACAGGGGTTGGGCGGGGAGGTAATGAGCAGTTCTTC. Amino acids: CATSEPTGTGVGRGGNEQFF. The chain carries TRBV24-1 and TRBJ2-1, with 10 bases identical to TRBD1. The CDR3 is 20 residues long. V lost 4 bases and J lost 7; bases outside the gene matches: 21. Germline V gene lookup returns CDR1 KGHDR and CDR2 SFDVKD.

This chain links TRBV29-1 with TRBJ1-2; D ambiguous. The CDR3 has 13 amino acids. Germline V CDR1 and CDR2: SQVTM, ANQGSEA. CDR3 protein: CTVRSERAYGYTF. The CDR3 DNA reads TGCACCGTAAGGTCGGAGAGGGCCTACGGCTACACCTTC.

The DNA of the CDR3 is TGTGCCAGCAGTGACCGACAGGGTGGAGGCTACACCTTC. This sequence encodes CASSDRQGGGYTF. The chain couples TRBV2 to TRBJ1-2; 7 bases align to TRBD1. The CDR3 sequence is 13 residues long. Looked up from germline, CDR1 is SNHLY and CDR2 is FYNNEI. V shed 3 bases, J shed 8 bases, and the junction held 6 bases outside the gene matches.

The chain uses TRBV7-2 and TRBJ2-7; the D gene is possibly TRBD1 (6 bases). The CDR3 consists of 14 residues. Per germline, CDR1 SGHTA and CDR2 FQGNSA. The V and J ends lost 5 bases and 0 bases respectively, with 11 bases between them. The CDR3 region is CASSPDRFSYEQYF. The DNA of the CDR3 is TGTGCCAGCAGCCCGGACAGATTCTCCTACGAGCAGTACTTC. Looking up the rest from reference TRBV7-2 and TRBJ2-7 gives the full variable domain: GAGVSQSPSNKVTEKGKDVELRCDPISGHTALYWYRQSLGQGLEFLIYFQGNSAPDKSGLPSDRFSAERTGGSVSTLTIQRTQQEDSAVYLCASSPDRFSYEQYFGPGTRLTVT.

This clone was picked up one time. The rearrangement links TRBV4-1 to TRBJ2-7; 8 bases map to TRBD2. V was clipped by 4 bases and J by 3 bases; unmatched bases: 11. CDR1 and CDR2 from the germline V gene are MGHRA and YSYEKL. The CDR3 is 16 amino acids. CDR3 loop: CASSRTFSGTSYEQYF. DNA of the CDR3: TGCGCCAGCAGCCGAACCTTTTCCGGGACTAGCTACGAGCAGTACTTC.

The genes are TRBV13 and TRBJ1-4, with TRBD1 matching over 7 bases. CDR3 length equals 14 residues. V lost 3 bases to trimming and J lost 4 bases; unmatched junction nucleotides: 2. Germline CDR1 PRHDT, CDR2 FYEKMQ (reference sequence). Here the CDR3 reads CASSFGQVNEKLFF. The DNA of the CDR3 is TGTGCCAGCAGCTTTGGACAGGTTAATGAAAAACTGTTTTTT.

V is TRBV18 and J is TRBJ1-5; tentative D call: TRBD1 (6 bases). The CDR3 totals 14 residues. V gave up 5 bases and J gave up 2 bases, with 10 bases separating them. Germline V gene lookup returns CDR1 KGHSH and CDR2 LQKENI. The CDR3 loop reads CASSLGGGNQPQHF. As DNA, the CDR3 is TGTGCCAGCTCATTAGGGGGTGGCAATCAGCCCCAGCATTTT.

Remarks on this clone: One junction end does not reproduce the germline sequence, and a read error may be involved. The chain recombines TRBV6-6 with TRBJ2-7; 10 bases are a match to TRBD1. Per the germline V gene, CDR1 is MNHNY and CDR2 is SVGAGI (reference sequence). The CDR3 runs 14 residues. Here the CDR3 reads CASSHSGTGDEQYF. In DNA form, the CDR3 reads TGTGCCAGCAGTCACTCCGGGACAGGGGACGAGCAGTACTTC.

The CDR3 nucleotides are TGTGCCAGCAACACGGCAGGGGGCCTTACCCAAGAGACCCAGTACTTC. Encoded protein: CASNTAGGLTQETQYF. This chain links TRBV9 with TRBJ2-5; 8 bases are a match to TRBD1. Germline assignment: CDR1 SGDLS and CDR2 YYNGEE. This CDR3 contains 16 residues. V gave up 6 bases and J gave up 1 base; unmatched junction bases: 11.

This clone was seen just once. Sequence at one end of the junction differs from germline and may be a read error. The chain couples TRBV5-6 to TRBJ2-7, with D possibly matching TRBD1 (5 bases). In germline, CDR1 is SGHDT, CDR2 YYEEEE. This CDR3 is built from 16 residues. CDR3 sequence reads: CASSFSAKRATAQNLF. Written as DNA, the CDR3 is TGTGCCAGCAGCTTTTCCGCGAAAAGAGCGACAGCCCAAAACCTCTTC. The entire variable domain, with the rest obtained from reference TRBV5-6 and TRBJ2-7, is as follows: DAGVTQSPTHLIKTRGQQVTLRCSPKSGHDTVSWYQQALGQGPQFIFQYYEEEERQRGNFPDRFSGHQFPNYSSELNVNALLLGDSALYLCASSFSAKRATAQNLFGPGTRLTVT.

The chain uses TRBV6-5 and TRBJ1-1; D is perhaps TRBD1 (6 bases). Germline V gene data show CDR1 as MNHEY and CDR2 as SVGAGI. The CDR3 is 14 amino acids. The V end was cut by 7 bases, the J end by 1 base, with 13 bases between. CDR3 in DNA: TGTGCCAGCACCCTGAAGGGGGAGAACACTGAAGCTTTCTTT. Protein: CASTLKGENTEAFF.

The chain recombines TRBV12-5 with TRBJ1-5; TRBD1 is a possible D gene (6 bases). Trimming removed 3 bases at V and 4 bases at J, with 19 bases between. CDR1 and CDR2 from the germline V gene are LGHNT and FRNRAP. CDR3 size: 17 residues. The CDR3 reads CASGLYLGGRENQPQHF. CDR3 bases: TGTGCTAGTGGTTTATATCTTGGGGGCAGAGAAAATCAGCCCCAGCATTTT.

In its sample, this clone was seen once. The chain employs TRBV7-3 and TRBJ2-3, with TRBD2 identical over 8 bases. This CDR3 region has 16 residues. V lost 1 base, J lost 4 bases, and 7 bases stayed unmatched. The V gene's germline CDR1 is SGHTA and CDR2 FQGTGA. This CDR3 is CASSLIAGPSADTQYF. CDR3 bases: TGTGCCAGCAGCTTAATAGCGGGACCTTCCGCAGATACGCAGTATTTT.

The sample holds one count of this clone. The V and J genes are TRBV30 and TRBJ2-1; TRBD2 matches at 14 bases. V was clipped by 3 bases and J by 15 bases; unmatched bases: 13. The CDR3 has 15 amino acids. Germline-derived CDR1 and CDR2 are GTSNPN and SVGIG (reference sequence). For the CDR3, the DNA is TGTGCCTGGAGCCTCCCCGGGACTAGCGGGAGTGGAGGGTTCTTC. Translating it yields CAWSLPGTSGSGGFF.

The gene calls are TRBV7-8 and TRBJ2-2, with a possible D match to TRBD1 (6 bases). CDR1 SGHVS and CDR2 FQNEAQ come from the germline V gene. The ends were cut back, 3 bases at V and 2 bases at J, with 13 bases in the middle. The CDR3 length is 16 residues. The CDR3: CASSFWGTPNTGELFF. The CDR3 coding sequence is TGTGCCAGCAGCTTCTGGGGGACACCTAACACCGGGGAGCTGTTTTTT.

This chain connects TRBV27 to TRBJ1-2; 8 bases align to TRBD1. The length of the CDR3 is 13 residues. The germline V gene encodes CDR1 MNHEY and CDR2 SMNVEV (reference sequence). The ends lost 5 bases at V and 8 bases at J; junction bases unmatched: 7. Here the CDR3 DNA reads TGTGCCAGCAGTAACCAGGGGGCATACGGCTACACCTTC. It is translated as CASSNQGAYGYTF.

V usage is TRBV9 and J usage is TRBJ2-7, with 7 bases fitting TRBD2. The CDR3 runs 15 residues. V lost 4 bases to trimming and J lost 7 bases; unmatched junction nucleotides: 14. Germline V gene sequence: CDR1 SGDLS, CDR2 YYNGEE. The CDR3 region is CASSSGGGAVREQYF. CDR3 DNA sequence: TGTGCCAGCAGCTCGGGAGGAGGGGCAGTCAGGGAGCAGTACTTC.

The chain is built from TRBV10-1 and TRBJ2-5; TRBD1 matches 8 bases. CDR1 WNHNN and CDR2 SYGVQD come from the germline V gene (reference sequence). The CDR3 length is 13 residues. The J segment lost 1 base and the V segment lost 7 bases, leaving 2 bases of the junction unmatched. The CDR3: CASKDRVQETQYF. The CDR3 region has the DNA TGCGCCAGCAAGGACAGGGTCCAAGAGACCCAGTACTTC.

Only one count was recorded for this clone. The chain is built from TRBV6-2 or TRBV6-3 and TRBJ1-1, with D hard to call. Germline V gene lookup returns CDR1 MNHEY and CDR2 SVGEGT. V shed 2 bases and J shed 5 bases, with 9 bases lying between them. The CDR3 sequence is 13 residues long. Written as DNA, the CDR3 is TGTGCCAGCAGTTACGAGGAGATTACTGAAGCTTTCTTT. Amino acids: CASSYEEITEAFF.